Listed below are T cell receptor beta chains from one sample, sequenced in a study of shared clonotypes between healthy human individuals. The repertoire was sequenced with immunoSEQ multiplex PCR; TCRdb's copy has only in-frame clones and lacks some. This table has approximately 1,000,000 clones, roughly 80% appearing once. Sequencing used memory CD4+ T cells from PBMCs. These receptors were collected from a man aged 18 to 30 in good health. Some clones in this sample may be carry-over from other donors' samples. CDR3s include the opening cysteine and the closing phenylalanine or tryptophan. A D gene is named only where the DNA matches it firmly. Expanded clones are given a class, and other clones once, few, many or no size at all.

NA TRBJ2-4 14 TRBV7-2 TRBD1 TGTGCCAGCAGCTTACGACAGGGGGTTTTCATTCAGTACTTC CASSLRQGVFIQYF
NA TRBJ1-5 15 TRBV6-5 NA TGTGCCAGCACTTCAACTTTAGGGAGCAATCAGCCCCAGCATTTT CASTSTLGSNQPQHF
NA TRBJ1-2 12 TRBV30 TRBD1 TGTGCCTGGGGACAGGCCTCGGTTGGCTACACCTTC CAWGQASVGYTF
NA TRBJ2-2 14 TRBV28 NA TGTGCCAGCAGTTTAGGAAGGGTCTCCGGGGAGCTGTTTTTT CASSLGRVSGELFF
many TRBJ2-2 16 TRBV5-1 TRBD2 TGCGCCAGCAGCTTGTGGTACGGGAGGGCCGCCGGGGAGCTGTTTTTT CASSLWYGRAAGELFF
NA TRBJ2-6 15 TRBV9 NA TGTGCCAGCAGCGTGGGTTACTCTGGGGCCAACGTCCTGACTTTC CASSVGYSGANVLTF
NA TRBJ1-2 12 TRBV5-1 NA TGCGCCAGCAGCGCCGAAAACTATGGCTACACCTTC CASSAENYGYTF
NA TRBJ2-7 14 TRBV28 NA TGTGCCAGCAGTTTACAGGGGCCCCGCTACGAGCAGTACTTC CASSLQGPRYEQYF
NA TRBJ1-5 14 TRBV2 NA TGTGCCAGCAGTCTACAGGCGGCAGAGCAGCCCCAGCATTTT CASSLQAAEQPQHF
once TRBJ2-5 15 TRBV6-6 NA TGTGCCAGCAGCCGGGACTCCTCTTATGTAGAGACCCAGTACTTC CASSRDSSYVETQYF
NA TRBJ2-5 13 TRBV2 NA TGTGCCAGCAGCGCTCAGCCACAAGAGACCCAGTACTTC CASSAQPQETQYF
once TRBJ2-7 17 TRBV30 TRBD2 TGTGCCTGGAGCCGCGGGACTAGCGGGAGTTTGTCCTACGAGCAGTACTTC CAWSRGTSGSLSYEQYF
NA TRBJ2-4 14 TRBV30 NA TGTGCCTGGAGTCTGGCGGGAGCCAAAAACATTCAGTACTTC CAWSLAGAKNIQYF